The source of this T cell receptor (beta chain) is a study of blood T cell repertoires in COVID-19. The wider study: PBMCs, B-cell-depleted T cells, or T cells were the source of the cDNA or gDNA that made up the material.

This clone was seen a single time. The authors' processing: Reference gene primer amplification in the assay estimated nucleated cell counts. Only in-frame clones appear in the TCRdb table, and some are missing; sequencing was by immunoSEQ multiplex PCR. That table gives V, J and clone size, and the DNA gave D and trimming. The repertoire holds some 33,000 clones, about 85% seen once, with about 7% in the top ten. From germline, CDR1 is SGDLS and CDR2 YYNGEE. This CDR3 spans 19 amino acids. Losses at the gene ends were 0 bases for V and 0 bases for J; bases not matched to a gene: 8. The gene calls are TRBV9 and TRBJ2-5, with 13 bases aligning to TRBD2. The receptor's source is a human donor in a cohort sampled during active COVID-19. What was sequenced was peripheral blood. CDR3 bases: TGTGCCAGCAGCGTAGAAGATGGGACTAGCGGGACGTACCAAGAGACCCAGTACTTC. This gives the protein CASSVEDGTSGTYQETQYF. Looking up the rest from reference TRBV9 and TRBJ2-5 gives the full variable domain: DSGVTQTPKHLITATGQRVTLRCSPRSGDLSVYWYQQSLDQGLQFLIQYYNGEERAKGNILERFSAQQFPDLHSELNLSSLELGDSALYFCASSVEDGTSGTYQETQYFGPGTRLLVL.